This T cell receptor (beta chain) was sequenced during a study of cytomegalovirus exposure and HLA in healthy donors. V was shortened by 1 base and J by 5 bases, with 8 bases between the two germline ends. The CDR3 runs to 13 residues. From germline, CDR1 is SGHTA and CDR2 FQGNSA. Clones were sequenced by immunoSEQ multiplex PCR, and TCRdb holds only the in-frame ones, with some missing. The table records approximately 100,000 clones, roughly 92% of them present only once. The sequence derives from a woman in her twenties or thirties in good health and CMV-seropositive. The chain couples TRBV7-2 to TRBJ1-2; no reliable D call. The sequenced sample was PBMCs. CDR3 sequence: CASSLGAGYGYTF. The CDR3 nucleotides are TGTGCCAGCAGCTTAGGGGCGGGGTATGGCTACACCTTC.